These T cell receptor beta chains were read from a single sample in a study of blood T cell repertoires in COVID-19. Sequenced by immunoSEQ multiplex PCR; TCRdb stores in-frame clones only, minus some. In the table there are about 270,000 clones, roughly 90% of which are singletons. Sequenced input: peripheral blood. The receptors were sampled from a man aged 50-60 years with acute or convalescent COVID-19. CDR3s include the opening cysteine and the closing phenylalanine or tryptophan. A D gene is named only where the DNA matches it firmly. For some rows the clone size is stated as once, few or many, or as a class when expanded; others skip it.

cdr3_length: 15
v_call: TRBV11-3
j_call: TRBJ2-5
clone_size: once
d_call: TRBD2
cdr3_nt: TGTGCCAGCAGCTTGACTAGCGGGGTCCAAGAGACCCAGTACTTC
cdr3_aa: CASSLTSGVQETQYF

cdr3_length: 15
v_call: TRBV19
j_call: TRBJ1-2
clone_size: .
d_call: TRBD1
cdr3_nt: TGTGCCAGTAGAACGCCTCCGAACAGGGGGGTGCGCTACACCTTC
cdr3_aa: CASRTPPNRGVRYTF

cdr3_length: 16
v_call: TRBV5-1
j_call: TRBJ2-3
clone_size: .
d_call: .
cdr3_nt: TGCGCCAGCAGCCCGTTCACACGGGGGGCTACAGATACGCAGTATTTT
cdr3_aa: CASSPFTRGATDTQYF

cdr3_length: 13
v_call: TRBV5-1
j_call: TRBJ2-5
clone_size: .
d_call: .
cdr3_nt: TGCGCCAGCAGCTTGAGCTGGGCGGAGACCCAGTACTTC
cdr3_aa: CASSLSWAETQYF

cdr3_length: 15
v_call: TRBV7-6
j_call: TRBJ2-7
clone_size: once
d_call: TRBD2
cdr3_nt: TGTGCCAGCAGCCTGACTAGCGGGGGAGTCTACGAGCAGTACTTC
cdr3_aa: CASSLTSGGVYEQYF

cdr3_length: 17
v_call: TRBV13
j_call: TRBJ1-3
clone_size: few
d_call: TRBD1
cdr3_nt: TGTGCCAGCAGCTTCTTAGGACAGGGGGTAGCTGGAAACACCATATATTTT
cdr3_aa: CASSFLGQGVAGNTIYF

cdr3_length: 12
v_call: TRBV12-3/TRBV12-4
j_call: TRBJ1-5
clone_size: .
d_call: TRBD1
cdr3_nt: TGTGCCAGCAGTTTTAGTGGACAGGCCCAGCATTTT
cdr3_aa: CASSFSGQAQHF

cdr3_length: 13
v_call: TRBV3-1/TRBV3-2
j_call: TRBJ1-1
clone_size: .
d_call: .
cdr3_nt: TGTGCCAGCAGCCAAGTGGGAGGCACTGAAGCTTTCTTT
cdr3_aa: CASSQVGGTEAFF

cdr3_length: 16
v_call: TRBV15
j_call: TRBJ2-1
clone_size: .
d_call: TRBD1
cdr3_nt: TGTGCCACCAGCAGAGATGGGGACAGGGGGGGCAATGAGCAGTTCTTC
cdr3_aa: CATSRDGDRGGNEQFF

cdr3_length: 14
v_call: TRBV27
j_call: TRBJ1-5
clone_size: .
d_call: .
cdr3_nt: TGTGCCAGCAGTTTAGGGCGAACTTATCAGCCCCAGCATTTT
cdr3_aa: CASSLGRTYQPQHF

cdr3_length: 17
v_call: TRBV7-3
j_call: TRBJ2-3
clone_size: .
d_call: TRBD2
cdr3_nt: TGTGCCAGCAGCCGAACAGGGACTAGCGGGGGGACAGATACGCAGTATTTT
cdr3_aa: CASSRTGTSGGTDTQYF

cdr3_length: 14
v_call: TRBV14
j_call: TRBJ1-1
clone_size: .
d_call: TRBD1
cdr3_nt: TGTGCCAGCAGCCAGACAGGGAGGAACACTGAAGCTTTCTTT
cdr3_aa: CASSQTGRNTEAFF

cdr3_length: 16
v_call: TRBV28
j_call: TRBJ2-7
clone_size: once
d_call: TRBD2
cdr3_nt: TGTGCCAGCAGCTCCTGGTTTAGCGGGGCCTTCTACGAGCAGTACTTC
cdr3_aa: CASSSWFSGAFYEQYF

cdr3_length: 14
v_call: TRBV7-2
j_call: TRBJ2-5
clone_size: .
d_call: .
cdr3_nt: TGTGCCAGCAGCTTATCGGTTGGAGAAGAGACCCAGTACTTC
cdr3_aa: CASSLSVGEETQYF

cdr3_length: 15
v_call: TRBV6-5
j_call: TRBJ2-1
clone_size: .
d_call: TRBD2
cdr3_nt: TGTGCCAGCAGTTACGGACTAGCGGGGGTTAATGAGCAGTTCTTC
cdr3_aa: CASSYGLAGVNEQFF

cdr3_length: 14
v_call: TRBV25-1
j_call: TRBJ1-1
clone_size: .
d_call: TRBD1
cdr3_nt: TGTGCCAGCAGTGAGACAGGGGCTTACACTGAAGCTTTCTTT
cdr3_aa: CASSETGAYTEAFF

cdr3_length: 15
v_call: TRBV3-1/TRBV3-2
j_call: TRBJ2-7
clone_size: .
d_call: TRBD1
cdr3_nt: TGTGCCAGCAGCTACGCCGGGACAGGGAGGCAGGAGCAGTACTTC
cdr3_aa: CASSYAGTGRQEQYF

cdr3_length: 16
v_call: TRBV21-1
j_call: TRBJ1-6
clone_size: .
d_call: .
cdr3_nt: TGTGCCAGCAGCAAACTACTGGGACACATTAATTCACCCCTCCACTTT
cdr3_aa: CASSKLLGHINSPLHF

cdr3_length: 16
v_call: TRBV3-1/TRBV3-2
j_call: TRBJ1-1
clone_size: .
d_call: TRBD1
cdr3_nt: TGTGCCAGCAGCCAAGGGGGCAGGGGGTGGAACACTGAAGCTTTCTTT
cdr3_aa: CASSQGGRGWNTEAFF

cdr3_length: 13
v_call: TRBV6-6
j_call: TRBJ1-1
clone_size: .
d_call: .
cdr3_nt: TGTGCCAGCAGTTACGTGGGAGAATCGCAAGCTTTCTTT
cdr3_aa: CASSYVGESQAFF

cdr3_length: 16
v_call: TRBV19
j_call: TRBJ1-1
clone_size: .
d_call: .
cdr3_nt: TGTGCCAGTACGAACCCCACGCGGCATATGAACACTGAAGCTTTCTTT
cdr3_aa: CASTNPTRHMNTEAFF

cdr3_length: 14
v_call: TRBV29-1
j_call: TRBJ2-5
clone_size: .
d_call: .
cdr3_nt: TGCAGCGTTGAAGACGGAGAGCGGCTAGGGACCCAGTACTTC
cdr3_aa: CSVEDGERLGTQYF

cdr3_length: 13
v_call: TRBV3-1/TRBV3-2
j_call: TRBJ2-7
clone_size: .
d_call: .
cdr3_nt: TGTGCCAGCAGCCCCAGACCGGGATACGAGCAGTACTTC
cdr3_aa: CASSPRPGYEQYF

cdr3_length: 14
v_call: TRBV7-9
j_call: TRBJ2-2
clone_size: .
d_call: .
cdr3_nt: TGTGCCAGCAGCCCGATCATGAGCACCGGGGAGCTGTTTTTT
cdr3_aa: CASSPIMSTGELFF

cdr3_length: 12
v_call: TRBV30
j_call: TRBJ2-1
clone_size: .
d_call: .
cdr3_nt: TGTGCCTGGAGTGGGGGGGTGAATGAGCAGTTCTTC
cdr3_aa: CAWSGGVNEQFF

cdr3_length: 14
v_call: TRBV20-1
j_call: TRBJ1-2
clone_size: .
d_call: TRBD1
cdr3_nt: TGCAGTGCTAGTATGGGACAGGTTAACTATGGCTACACCTTC
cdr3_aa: CSASMGQVNYGYTF

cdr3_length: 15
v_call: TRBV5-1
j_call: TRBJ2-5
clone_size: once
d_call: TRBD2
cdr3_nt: TGCGCCAGCAGCCTCGGACTAGCGGGGGGGGAGACCCAGTACTTC
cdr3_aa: CASSLGLAGGETQYF

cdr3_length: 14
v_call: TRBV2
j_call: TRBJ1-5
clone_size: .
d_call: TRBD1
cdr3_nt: TGTGCCAGCAGTGAAGTGGACAGGGGTGGGCCCCAGCATTTT
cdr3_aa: CASSEVDRGGPQHF

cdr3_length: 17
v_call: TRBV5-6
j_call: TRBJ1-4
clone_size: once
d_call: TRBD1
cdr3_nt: TGTGCCAGCAGCTACGGGACAGGGGATAGATGGAGTGAAAAACTGTTTTTT
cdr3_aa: CASSYGTGDRWSEKLFF

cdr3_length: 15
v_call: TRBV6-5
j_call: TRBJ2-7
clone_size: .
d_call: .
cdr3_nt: TGTGCCAGCAGTTACGGTCAGATGGCCCCCTACGAGCAGTACTTC
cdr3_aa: CASSYGQMAPYEQYF

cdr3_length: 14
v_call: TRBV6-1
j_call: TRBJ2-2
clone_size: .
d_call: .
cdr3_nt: TGTGCCAGCAGGGAAGGGGCCCCCACCGGGGAGCTGTTTTTT
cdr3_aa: CASREGAPTGELFF

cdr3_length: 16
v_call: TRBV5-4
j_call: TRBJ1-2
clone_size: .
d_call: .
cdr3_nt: TGTGCCAGCAGCTTGGCCGGAACAGGAAGTAACTATGGCTACACCTTC
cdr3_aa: CASSLAGTGSNYGYTF

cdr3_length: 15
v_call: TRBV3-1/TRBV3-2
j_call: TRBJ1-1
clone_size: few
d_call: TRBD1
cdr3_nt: TGTGCCAGCAGCGGATTGACAGGGAGAATAGGTGAAGCTTTCTTT
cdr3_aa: CASSGLTGRIGEAFF

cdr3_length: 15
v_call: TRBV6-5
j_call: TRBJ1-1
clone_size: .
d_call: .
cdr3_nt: TGTGCCAGCAGTTACTCGAGGAACATGAACACTGAAGCTTTCTTT
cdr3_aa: CASSYSRNMNTEAFF

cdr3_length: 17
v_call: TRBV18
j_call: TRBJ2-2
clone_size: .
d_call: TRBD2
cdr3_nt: TGTGCCAGCTCACCACGACTAGCGGGAACTAAAACCGGGGAGCTGTTTTTT
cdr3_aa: CASSPRLAGTKTGELFF

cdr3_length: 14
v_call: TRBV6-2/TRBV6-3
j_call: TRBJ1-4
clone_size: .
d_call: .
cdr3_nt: TGTGCCAGCAGTTACGTGACATCCAATGAAAAACTGTTTTTT
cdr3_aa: CASSYVTSNEKLFF

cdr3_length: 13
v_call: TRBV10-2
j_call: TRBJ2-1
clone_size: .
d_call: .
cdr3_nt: TGCGCCAGCAGTAGGCAGGTATACAATGAGCAGTTCTTC
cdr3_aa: CASSRQVYNEQFF

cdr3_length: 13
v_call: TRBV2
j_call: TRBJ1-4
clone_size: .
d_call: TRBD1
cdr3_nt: TGTGCCAGCAGTGGGACAGGTTCGGGAAAACTGTTTTTT
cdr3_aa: CASSGTGSGKLFF

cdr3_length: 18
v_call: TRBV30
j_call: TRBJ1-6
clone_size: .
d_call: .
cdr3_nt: TGTGCCTGGAGTGTCTCCAGGAGGGGCAGCTCCTATAATTCACCCCTCCACTTT
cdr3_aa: CAWSVSRRGSSYNSPLHF

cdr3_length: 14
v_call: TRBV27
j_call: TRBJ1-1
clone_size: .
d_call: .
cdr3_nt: TGTGCCAGCAGGGCGCCAGGGGTTAGCACTGAAGCTTTCTTT
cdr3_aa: CASRAPGVSTEAFF